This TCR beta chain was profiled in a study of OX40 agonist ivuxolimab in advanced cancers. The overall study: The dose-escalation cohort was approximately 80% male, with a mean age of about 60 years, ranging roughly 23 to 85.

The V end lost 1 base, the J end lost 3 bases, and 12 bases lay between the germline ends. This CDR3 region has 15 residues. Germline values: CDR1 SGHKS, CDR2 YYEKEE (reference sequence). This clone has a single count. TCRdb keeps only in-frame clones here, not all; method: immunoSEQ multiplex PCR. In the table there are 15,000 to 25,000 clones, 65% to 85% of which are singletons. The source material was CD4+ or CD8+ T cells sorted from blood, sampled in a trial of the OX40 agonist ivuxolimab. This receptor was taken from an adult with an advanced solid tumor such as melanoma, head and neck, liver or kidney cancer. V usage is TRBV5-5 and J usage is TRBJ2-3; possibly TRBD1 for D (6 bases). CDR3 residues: CASSLYRVETDTQYF. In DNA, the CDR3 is TGTGCCAGCAGCTTGTACAGGGTAGAGACAGATACGCAGTATTTT.